This T cell receptor (beta chain) was captured by sequencing in a study of T cells in Graves' hyperthyroidism and ophthalmopathy. Template material for amplifying TCR beta CDR3 regions consisted of RNA transcripts. Researchers ran a first-round RT-PCR on the TCR CDR3 using the HTBI primer set. TCRdb re-analysed the multiplex PCR reads in MiXCR, keeping a single row per CDR3 protein. Seen here are fewer than 550,000 distinct CDR3 sequences, around 24% observed once, and the top ten hold approximately 10%. The CDR3 totals 17 residues. V lost 5 bases to trimming and J lost 6 bases, with 22 bases between them. This clonotype was seen a few times. A Clinical Activity Score of at least 3, a NOSPECS grade of at least 4 and a duration under 3 months were recorded in the ophthalmopathy patients. Together with thyroid ultrasound, orbital computed tomography, serum thyroxine and TRAb, clinical symptoms were used for diagnoses.

The J gene is TRBJ2-2, the V gene TRBV12-3 or TRBV12-4; tentative D call: TRBD1 (6 bases). Sample: blood. The TCR sequence derives from a woman aged 25 to 45 with Graves' ophthalmopathy. The CDR3 here is CASSVYSRGIVSGELFF. In DNA form, the CDR3 reads TGTGCCAGCAGTGTGTACAGCAGGGGAATTGTCTCCGGGGAGCTGTTTTTT.